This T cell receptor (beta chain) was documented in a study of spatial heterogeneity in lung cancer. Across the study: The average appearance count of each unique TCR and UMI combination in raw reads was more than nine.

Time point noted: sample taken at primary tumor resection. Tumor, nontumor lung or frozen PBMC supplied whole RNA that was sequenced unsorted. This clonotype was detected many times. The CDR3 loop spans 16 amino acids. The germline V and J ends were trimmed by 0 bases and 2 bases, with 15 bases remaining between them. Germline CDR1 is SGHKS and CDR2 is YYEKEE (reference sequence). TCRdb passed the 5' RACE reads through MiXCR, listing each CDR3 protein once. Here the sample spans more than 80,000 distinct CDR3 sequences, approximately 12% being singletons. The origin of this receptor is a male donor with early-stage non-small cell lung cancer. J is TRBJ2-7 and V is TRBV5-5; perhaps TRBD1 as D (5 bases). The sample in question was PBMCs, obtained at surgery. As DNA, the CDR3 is TGTGCCAGCAGCTTGGGGCCCTCGGGCAGGGCCTACGAGCAGTACTTC. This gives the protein CASSLGPSGRAYEQYF.